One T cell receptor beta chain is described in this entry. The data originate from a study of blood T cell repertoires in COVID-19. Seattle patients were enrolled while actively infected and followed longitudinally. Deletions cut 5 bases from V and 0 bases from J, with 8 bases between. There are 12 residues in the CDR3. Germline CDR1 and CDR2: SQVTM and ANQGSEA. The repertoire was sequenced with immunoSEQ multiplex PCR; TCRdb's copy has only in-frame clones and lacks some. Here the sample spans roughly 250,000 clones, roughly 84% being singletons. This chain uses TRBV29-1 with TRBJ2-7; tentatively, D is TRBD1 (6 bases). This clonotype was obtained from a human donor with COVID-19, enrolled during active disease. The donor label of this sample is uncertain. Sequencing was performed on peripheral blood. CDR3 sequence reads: CSVSDSSYEQYF. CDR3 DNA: TGCAGCGTTTCGGACAGCTCCTACGAGCAGTACTTC.